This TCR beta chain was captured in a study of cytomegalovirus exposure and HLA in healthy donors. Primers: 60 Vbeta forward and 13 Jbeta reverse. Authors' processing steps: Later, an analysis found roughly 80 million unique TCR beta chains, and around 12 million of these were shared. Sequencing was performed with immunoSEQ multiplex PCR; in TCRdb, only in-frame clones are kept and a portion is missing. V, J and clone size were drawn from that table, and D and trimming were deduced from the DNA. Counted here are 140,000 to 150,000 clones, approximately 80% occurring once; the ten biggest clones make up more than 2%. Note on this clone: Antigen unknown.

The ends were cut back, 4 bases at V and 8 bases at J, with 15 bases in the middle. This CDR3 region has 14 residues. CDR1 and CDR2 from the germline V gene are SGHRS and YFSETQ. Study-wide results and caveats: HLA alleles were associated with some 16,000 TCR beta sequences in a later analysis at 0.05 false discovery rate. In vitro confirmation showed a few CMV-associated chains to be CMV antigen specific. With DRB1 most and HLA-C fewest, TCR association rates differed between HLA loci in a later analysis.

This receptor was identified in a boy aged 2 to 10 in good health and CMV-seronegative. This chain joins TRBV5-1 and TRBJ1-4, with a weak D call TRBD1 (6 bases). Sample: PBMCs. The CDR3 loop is CASSAETGGEKLFF. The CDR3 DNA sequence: TGCGCCAGCAGCGCCGAGACAGGTGGGGAAAAACTGTTTTTT.